Sequencing of this T cell receptor (beta chain) was carried out in a study of shared clonotypes between healthy human individuals. The repertoire was sequenced with immunoSEQ multiplex PCR; TCRdb's copy has only in-frame clones and lacks some. The data hold over 2,000,000 clones, with approximately 92% observed a single time. This clone was seen once. This CDR3 has 15 residues. Germline CDR1 LNHNV, CDR2 YYDKDF (reference sequence). V dropped 2 bases and J dropped 8; count of bases not matched to a gene: 4. It was CD45RO-negative cells, positively selected for CCR7, that made up naive CD8 cells, with terminally differentiated effector memory CD45RA+ cells excluded.

The sequence derives from a man between 18 and 29 years old in good health. Some clones in this sample may be carry-over from other donors' samples. The sequencing sample was made of naive CD8+ T cells from PBMCs. This chain uses TRBV15 with TRBJ2-5; 14 bases agree with TRBD2. The CDR3 spells CATSRSGTSGSTQYF. CDR3 nucleotide sequence: TGTGCCACCAGCAGATCTGGGACTAGCGGGAGTACCCAGTACTTC.